This TCR beta chain derives from a study of graft-versus-host responses after intestinal transplantation. Germline values: CDR1 SEHNR, CDR2 FQNEAQ (reference sequence). The CDR3 has 16 amino acids. The V end was cut by 5 bases, the J end by 0 bases, with 13 bases between. The authors plated 200,000 CFSE-labeled responder cells with 200,000 irradiated, violet-dye-labeled stimulator cells. Once the reaction had ended, proliferating CFSE-low CD3+CD4+ and CD3+CD8+ responders were sorted. The assay was immunoSEQ multiplex PCR, and TCRdb's table has in-frame clones only and misses some. The table records around 7,000 clones, around 30% of them present only once. This clone qualifies as medium-sized.

The TCR sequence derives from a human patient who was an organ donor for intestinal transplantation. The sample was alloreactive CD8+ T cells from a mixed lymphocyte reaction culture, taken before transplantation. The subset denotes: CFSE-low proliferating T cells sorted from approximately six-day pre-transplant mixed lymphocyte reaction (GvH or HvG direction). The chain uses TRBV7-9 and TRBJ1-4, with a possible D match to TRBD1 (6 bases). CDR3 in DNA: TGTGCCAGCAGCCCAGAGACAGGTGCAACTAATGAAAAACTGTTTTTT. As protein: CASSPETGATNEKLFF.